Presented here are 21 T cell receptor beta chains from one specimen sequenced in a study of T cell responses to AZD1222 COVID-19 vaccine. Only in-frame clones appear in the TCRdb table, and some are missing; sequencing was by immunoSEQ multiplex PCR. The sample includes 120,000 to 150,000 clones, 85% to 95% of them seen just once. Sequenced here: peripheral blood, sampled on day 0 of MenACWY control vaccination. The source is an adult in good health.

The V gene is TRBV4-1, the J gene TRBJ2-7, with 8 positions matching TRBD2. This CDR3 is built from 16 residues. Germline V lookup: CDR1 MGHRA, CDR2 YSYEKL. The V and J ends lost 4 bases and 1 base, in that order; junction bases with no gene match: 9. DNA of the CDR3: TGCGCCAGCAGCCCGTACTTAGCGGGACCTTCCTACGAGCAGTACTTC. It translates to CASSPYLAGPSYEQYF.

The rearrangement joins TRBV6-4 to TRBJ2-3; TRBD2 is a possible D gene (6 bases). Germline V gene data show CDR1 as MRHNA and CDR2 as SNTAGT. This CDR3 is 13 amino acids long. V shed 4 bases and J shed 3 bases, with 8 bases lying between them. The CDR3: CASSASETDTQYF. The CDR3 DNA follows: TGTGCCAGCAGTGCTAGCGAAACAGATACGCAGTATTTT.

The chain is built from TRBV24-1 and TRBJ2-3; D is possibly TRBD1 (6 bases). This CDR3 is built from 13 residues. CDR1 is KGHDR and CDR2 is SFDVKD in the germline V gene. V lost 4 bases and J 4 bases, leaving 8 bases between the germline ends. As DNA, the CDR3 is TGTGCCACCAGTGAGCCAGGGGCAGATACGCAGTATTTT. It codes for CATSEPGADTQYF.

The chain couples TRBV27 to TRBJ1-5; the match to TRBD1 covers 8 bases. This CDR3 spans 16 amino acids. V trimming: 5 bases; J trimming: 4 bases; junction bases outside the gene matches: 10. Per germline, CDR1 MNHEY and CDR2 SMNVEV (reference sequence). The CDR3 region has the DNA TGTGCCAGCAGTACATACGACAGGGGAGGGAATCAGCCCCAGCATTTT. Amino acids: CASSTYDRGGNQPQHF.

The V call is TRBV27, the J call TRBJ2-3; maybe TRBD2 (5 bases). This CDR3 region has 16 residues. With 4 bases removed from V and 0 bases from J, the gap between germline ends came to 14 bases. Germline V lookup: CDR1 MNHEY, CDR2 SMNVEV (reference sequence). DNA for the CDR3: TGTGCCAGCAGTTCCCTCGGGGTTTATAGCACAGATACGCAGTATTTT. Translated: CASSSLGVYSTDTQYF.

The chain couples TRBV5-1 to TRBJ1-5; D call uncertain. Per the germline V gene, CDR1 is SGHRS and CDR2 is YFSETQ. The CDR3 has 13 amino acids. The ends were cut back, 0 bases at V and 6 bases at J, with 7 bases in the middle. The CDR3 DNA follows: TGCGCCAGCAGCTTGGATCCGTTTCAGCCCCAGCATTTT. Residues: CASSLDPFQPQHF.

This clone showed up just once. The rearrangement links TRBV5-6 to TRBJ2-7; maybe TRBD2 (5 bases). With 4 bases removed from V and 0 bases from J, the gap between germline ends came to 14 bases. Germline CDR1 is SGHDT and CDR2 is YYEEEE. The CDR3 is 15 amino acids. The CDR3 here is CASSPDPGFSYEQYF. Written as DNA, the CDR3 is TGTGCCAGCAGCCCCGACCCGGGATTCTCCTACGAGCAGTACTTC.

The rearrangement links TRBV2 to TRBJ2-7; 8 nucleotides align to TRBD1. After removal of 4 bases from V and 3 bases from J, the junction contained 5 bases not matched to a gene. CDR3 size: 14 residues. CDR1 is SNHLY, CDR2 FYNNEI, per germline. The CDR3 is CASSADRGVYEQYF. The CDR3 DNA is TGTGCCAGCAGTGCCGACAGGGGTGTCTACGAGCAGTACTTC.

The chain employs TRBV19 and TRBJ1-6, with 9 nucleotides matching TRBD1. This CDR3 is built from 15 residues. CDR1 is LNHDA and CDR2 is SQIVND in the germline V gene (reference sequence). V lost 5 bases, J lost 7 bases, and 6 bases stayed unmatched. The CDR3: CASSSTGGQNSPLHF. The CDR3, as DNA: TGTGCCAGTAGTTCCACAGGGGGCCAGAATTCACCCCTCCACTTT. Based on the CDR3 plus reference TRBV19 and TRBJ1-6, the full variable domain is DGGITQSPKYLFRKEGQNVTLSCEQNLNHDAMYWYRQDPGQGLRLIYYSQIVNDFQKGDIAEGYSVSREKKESFPLTVTSAQKNPTAFYLCASSSTGGQNSPLHFGNGTRLTVT.

V usage is TRBV5-1 and J usage is TRBJ1-5; D remains unclear. This CDR3 region has 15 residues. V was pared by 1 base and J by 6 bases, with 14 bases between. Germline CDR1 is SGHRS and CDR2 is YFSETQ. The CDR3 DNA follows: TGCGCCAGCAGCTTGTCGGGGAGGAGGGCTCAGCCCCAGCATTTT. Its translation is CASSLSGRRAQPQHF.

V is TRBV5-1 and J is TRBJ2-3; D gene uncertain. Trimming removed 4 bases from V and 6 bases from J, with 9 bases in between. Per germline, CDR1 SGHRS and CDR2 YFSETQ. This CDR3 contains 12 residues. CDR3 sequence reads: CASSDSRDTQYF. CDR3 DNA: TGCGCCAGCAGCGATTCTAGGGATACGCAGTATTTT.

The rearrangement joins TRBV18 to TRBJ2-6, with TRBD1 matching 7 bases. CDR3 length: 15 residues. Germline loops: CDR1 KGHSH, CDR2 LQKENI. The V segment lost 5 bases and the J segment 2 bases; nucleotides outside the gene matches: 3. CDR3 protein: CASSTTGAGANVLTF. Written as DNA, the CDR3 is TGTGCCAGCTCAACCACAGGGGCTGGGGCCAACGTCCTGACTTTC.

This clone came up once. The chain is built from TRBV5-1 and TRBJ1-5; D remains ambiguous. The CDR3 covers 15 residues. Trimming stripped 4 bases from V and 0 bases from J, with 11 bases between. The V gene's germline CDR1 is SGHRS and CDR2 YFSETQ. This CDR3 is CASSPPAVSNQPQHF. CDR3 coding DNA: TGCGCCAGCAGCCCCCCCGCGGTTAGCAATCAGCCCCAGCATTTT.

The chain uses TRBV27 and TRBJ1-4; D ambiguous. This CDR3 region has 16 residues. V dropped 7 bases and J dropped 5 bases, with 20 bases sitting between them. In germline, CDR1 is MNHEY, CDR2 SMNVEV (reference sequence). The CDR3 region is CASTQTYSRRNEKLFF. CDR3 coding DNA: TGTGCCAGCACCCAAACTTACTCAAGGAGGAATGAAAAACTGTTTTTT.

The V and J genes are TRBV19 and TRBJ2-1, with D perhaps TRBD1 or TRBD2 (6 bases each). CDR1 LNHDA and CDR2 SQIVND come from the germline V gene (reference sequence). CDR3 length equals 15 residues. V lost 7 bases to trimming and J lost 2 bases, with 15 bases between them. The CDR3 here is CASIPRGDAYNEQFF. In DNA, the CDR3 is TGTGCCAGTATCCCGAGGGGGGATGCCTACAATGAGCAGTTCTTC. The full variable domain, with the rest looked up from reference TRBV19 and TRBJ2-1, is DGGITQSPKYLFRKEGQNVTLSCEQNLNHDAMYWYRQDPGQGLRLIYYSQIVNDFQKGDIAEGYSVSREKKESFPLTVTSAQKNPTAFYLCASIPRGDAYNEQFFGPGTRLTVL.

V usage is TRBV7-2 and J usage is TRBJ2-3; possibly TRBD2 for D (6 bases). V lost 6 bases and J lost 7, with 14 bases in between. This CDR3 has 13 residues. Germline CDR1 and CDR2: SGHTA and FQGNSA. In DNA form, the CDR3 reads TGTGCCAGCAGTGCGGGGCCCGGAAATACGCAGTATTTT. This encodes CASSAGPGNTQYF.

The J gene is TRBJ1-5, the V gene TRBV29-1, with a weak D call TRBD1 (5 bases). Germline CDR1 SQVTM, CDR2 ANQGSEA. The CDR3 length is 16 residues. Trimming took off 4 bases at V and 0 bases at J, with 16 bases between the two ends. Here the CDR3 DNA reads TGCAGCGTTGCGTCGGGGGTCGGAGTTAGCAATCAGCCCCAGCATTTT. Translated, it gives CSVASGVGVSNQPQHF.

This chain uses TRBV9 with TRBJ1-3, with D possibly being TRBD1 (5 bases). V was trimmed by 4 bases and J by 0 bases, leaving 14 bases between them. From germline, CDR1 is SGDLS and CDR2 YYNGEE. The CDR3 has 16 residues. CDR3 residues: CASSSEGTVSGNTIYF. The CDR3 DNA is TGTGCCAGCAGCTCCGAAGGGACGGTCTCTGGAAACACCATATATTTT.

The gene calls are TRBV27 and TRBJ1-2; the match to TRBD1 covers 7 bases. Germline V gene lookup returns CDR1 MNHEY and CDR2 SMNVEV (reference sequence). V was clipped by 2 bases and J by 2 bases; unmatched bases: 5. The CDR3 loop spans 15 amino acids. CDR3 bases: TGTGCCAGCAGTTTAAGCTCAGGGGGGAACTATGGCTACACCTTC. Amino acids: CASSLSSGGNYGYTF.

The chain links TRBV9 to TRBJ1-2, with 8 bases that match TRBD1. Per the germline V gene, CDR1 is SGDLS and CDR2 is YYNGEE. The CDR3 totals 13 residues. J gave up 4 bases and V 3 bases, and 2 bases lay outside the gene matches. The CDR3 is CASSGQGIYGYTF. The CDR3 DNA follows: TGTGCCAGCAGCGGACAGGGGATCTATGGCTACACCTTC. The variable domain in full, with the rest retrieved from reference TRBV9 and TRBJ1-2, is DSGVTQTPKHLITATGQRVTLRCSPRSGDLSVYWYQQSLDQGLQFLIQYYNGEERAKGNILERFSAQQFPDLHSELNLSSLELGDSALYFCASSGQGIYGYTFGSGTRLTVV.

The chain couples TRBV14 to TRBJ1-2; tentative D call: TRBD1 (6 bases). V shed 4 bases and J shed 0 bases, with 21 bases lying between them. Germline V gives CDR1 SGHDN, CDR2 FVKESK. CDR3 length: 18 residues. The CDR3 DNA is TGTGCCAGCAGCCCAAGGGCTTCGATCCCAGGGGCTAACTATGGCTACACCTTC. Amino acids: CASSPRASIPGANYGYTF.